This T cell receptor (beta chain) was documented in a study of blood T cell repertoires in COVID-19. Trimming shortened V by 2 bases and J by 9 bases, and 14 bases separated the two germline ends. In germline, CDR1 is MNHEY, CDR2 SVGAGI. This CDR3 has 14 residues. Only in-frame clones appear in the TCRdb table, and some are missing; sequencing was by immunoSEQ multiplex PCR. The table has about 58,000 clones, approximately 89% seen once. The sample taken for sequencing was peripheral blood. V usage is TRBV6-5 and J usage is TRBJ1-3, with D maybe TRBD1 (5 bases). The receptor was derived from an older woman with active COVID-19. In DNA, the CDR3 is TGTGCCAGCAGTTACCGACCACAGGCCTCCACCATATATTTT. Residues: CASSYRPQASTIYF.